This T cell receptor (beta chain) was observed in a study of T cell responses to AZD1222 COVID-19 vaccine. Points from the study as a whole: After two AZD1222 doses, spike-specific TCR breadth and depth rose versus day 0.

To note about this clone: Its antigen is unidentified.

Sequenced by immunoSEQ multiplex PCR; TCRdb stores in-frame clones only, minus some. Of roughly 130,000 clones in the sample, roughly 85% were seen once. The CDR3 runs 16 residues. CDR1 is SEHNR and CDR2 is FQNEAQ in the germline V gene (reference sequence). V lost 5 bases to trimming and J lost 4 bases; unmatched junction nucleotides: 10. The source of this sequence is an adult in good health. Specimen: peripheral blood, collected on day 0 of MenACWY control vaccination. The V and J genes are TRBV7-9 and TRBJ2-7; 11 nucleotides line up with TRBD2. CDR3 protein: CASSGRLAGRFYEQYF. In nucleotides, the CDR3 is TGTGCCAGCAGCGGCAGACTAGCGGGGCGTTTTTACGAGCAGTACTTC.